This TCR beta chain derives from a study of spatial heterogeneity in lung cancer. There are 15 residues in the CDR3. The germline gives CDR1 MDHEN, CDR2 SYDVKM. J was trimmed by 5 bases and V by 2 bases; bases with no gene match: 5. TCRdb re-called the 5' RACE reads with MiXCR, one entry per CDR3 protein. The data hold under 10,000 distinct CDR3 sequences, with approximately 3.5% observed a single time. In this sample, this clonotype turned up many times. Being off target in a library aimed at alpha chains, this beta chain has a size of little meaning. Described time point: blood taken at disease recurrence. Unsorted whole RNA of tumor, nontumor lung or frozen PBMC was sequenced.

This clonotype originated in a female donor with early-stage non-small cell lung cancer. V gene TRBV28 combines with J gene TRBJ2-3, with 9 bases matching TRBD2. The specimen was PBMCs, collected at recurrence. For the CDR3, the DNA is TGTGCCAGCAGTTTACCCGCGGGGGGGCAAGATACGCAGTATTTT. Translated: CASSLPAGGQDTQYF.